The clone carrying this T cell receptor beta chain was seen at least ten times. CDR1 is SNHLY, CDR2 FYNNEI, per germline. Trimming removed 8 bases from V and 0 bases from J, with 11 bases in between. The CDR3 contains 14 residues. The data were obtained in a study of human T cells and chemical hapten exposure. Study at large: Patients were given diphenylcyclopropenone on the scalp weekly across the approximately 25-week study. Mainly, slight library volume differences in the pool made TCR yields vary.

Documented time point: patch test 2, 6 weeks after DPC sensitization. Treatment meaning: therapeutic diphenylcyclopropenone sensitization with weekly scalp DPC. Only after blood had been drawn was each patch test applied. TCRdb re-analysed the RACE reads in MiXCR, keeping a single row per CDR3 protein. This repertoire shows hundreds of thousands of distinct CDR3 sequences, under 6.5% found once; its top ten account for more than 5.5%. The specimen comprised whole blood, sampled in connection with sensitization to the hapten diphenylcyclopropenone (DPC). V and J are TRBV2 and TRBJ1-3; D remains unclear. The source is a woman younger than 30 with alopecia areata. Some clones in this sample may be carry-over from other donors' samples. CDR3 DNA sequence: TGTGCCAGCCGTACACGGGGCTCTGGAAACACCATATATTTT. Encoded protein: CASRTRGSGNTIYF.